This is a list of T cell receptor beta chains from one sample in a study of shared clonotypes between healthy human individuals. Generated by immunoSEQ multiplex PCR, the TCRdb table keeps only in-frame clones and is missing some. The profile covers about 2.4 million clones, with over 85% appearing a single time and 0.36% taken by the ten largest. The specimen was naive CD4+ T cells from PBMCs. Receptor source: a man younger than 35 in good health. Some clones in this sample may be carry-over from other donors' samples. Each CDR3 is given with its conserved first and last residue. D genes are given only for firm matches. Only some rows state a clone size, as once, few, many or a class for expanded clones.

NA TRBJ2-2 TRBV6-1 NA TGTGCCAGCCCGTCTTTGTCGAACACCGGGGAGCTGTTTTTT CASPSLSNTGELFF
NA TRBJ2-7 TRBV28 NA TGTGCCAGCAGTTCACCCCCAGGGGGGTACGAGCAGTACTTC CASSSPPGGYEQYF
NA TRBJ2-2 TRBV28 TRBD1 TGTGCCAGCAGGACCACAGGGGGCGCGGAAACCGGGGAGCTGTTTTTT CASRTTGGAETGELFF
NA TRBJ2-3 TRBV5-4 NA TGTGCCAGCAGCTCGCTTACTACGCTAGAGGGTACGCAGTATTTT CASSSLTTLEGTQYF
NA TRBJ1-5 TRBV28 NA TGTGCCAGCAGTACCCGGCCGGGGCAGCCCCAGCATTTT CASSTRPGQPQHF
NA TRBJ1-2 TRBV30 NA TGTGCCTGGAGTCGCGGACCAGGGAGCCCCTATGGCTACACCTTC CAWSRGPGSPYGYTF
once TRBJ1-5 TRBV2 TRBD1 TGTGCCAGCAGTGGGACAGGGGGAACTCAGCCCCAGCATTTT CASSGTGGTQPQHF
once TRBJ2-7 TRBV4-2 NA TGTGCCAGCAGCCAAGGACCCTCCTCGACTGGGTACGAGCAGTACTTC CASSQGPSSTGYEQYF
NA TRBJ2-3 TRBV29-1 NA TGCAGCGTCGAAGACCCTTTTGCTAGCACAGATACGCAGTATTTT CSVEDPFASTDTQYF
once TRBJ1-2 TRBV30 NA TGTGCCTGGATGGCGGGACACCTCTACGGCTACACCTTC CAWMAGHLYGYTF
NA TRBJ2-1 TRBV9 NA TGTGCCAGCAGCGTAGGTTCGCGCCGCGGGCGGGACAATGAGCAGTTCTTC CASSVGSRRGRDNEQFF
NA TRBJ2-1 TRBV7-3 TRBD2 TGTGCCAGCAGCTTGGCCGGGACTAGGGCTACCTACAATGAGCAGTTCTTC CASSLAGTRATYNEQFF
NA TRBJ1-1 TRBV4-2 NA TGTGCCAGCAGCTCCCGGACAGATAACACTGAAGCTTTCTTT CASSSRTDNTEAFF
NA TRBJ2-7 TRBV5-5 NA TGTGCCAGCAGCTTGGGGGCGTACGAGCAGTACTTC CASSLGAYEQYF
NA TRBJ2-7 TRBV6-6 NA TGTGCCAGCAGTTACGGGACGGGCTACGAGCAGTACTTC CASSYGTGYEQYF
few TRBJ2-7 TRBV5-1 NA TGCGCCAGCAGCTTGGGAGGGACCTACGAGCAGTACTTC CASSLGGTYEQYF
NA TRBJ1-2 TRBV5-8 TRBD1 TGTGCCAGCAGCGGATGGGACAGTGGGGTAGCTGGCTACACCTTC CASSGWDSGVAGYTF
NA TRBJ1-2 TRBV2 TRBD1 TGTGCCAGCTACCGCCGGGACAGCGAACAGTATGGCTACACCTTC CASYRRDSEQYGYTF